The clone carrying this T cell receptor beta chain was observed once. The antigen remains undetermined. The CDR3 consists of 16 residues. CDR1 is MGHDK and CDR2 is SYGVNS in the germline V gene. Trimming cost V 2 bases and J 2 bases, with 12 bases left between them. The PCR used 60 Vbeta and 13 Jbeta primers. Per the authors' pipeline: In a later analysis, of 70 million to 85 million unique beta chains, around 11 million appeared in at least two donors. Generated by immunoSEQ multiplex PCR, the TCRdb table keeps only in-frame clones and is missing some. V and J calls plus clone size are reproduced from that table; the DNA served to infer D and trimming. The table records some 170,000 clones, 60% to 80% of them present only once. These donors counted as nominally healthy when sampled, but unrecorded immune exposures were likely. This sample was included in a study of cytomegalovirus exposure and HLA in healthy donors. Findings and limits, study-wide: Per a prior analysis, the majority of TCR beta V segments were productive roughly 87% or roughly 30% of the time. More clonal expansion characterized HLA-associated TCR beta chains than equally common others in a later analysis.

The sequencing sample was made of PBMCs. The sequence derives from a man in his late teens or twenties in good health and CMV-seropositive. This chain links TRBV25-1 with TRBJ2-2, with D maybe TRBD1 (6 bases). DNA of the CDR3: TGTGCCAGCAGTGAACTCTCAGGGGATAACACCGGGGAGCTGTTTTTT. This encodes CASSELSGDNTGELFF.